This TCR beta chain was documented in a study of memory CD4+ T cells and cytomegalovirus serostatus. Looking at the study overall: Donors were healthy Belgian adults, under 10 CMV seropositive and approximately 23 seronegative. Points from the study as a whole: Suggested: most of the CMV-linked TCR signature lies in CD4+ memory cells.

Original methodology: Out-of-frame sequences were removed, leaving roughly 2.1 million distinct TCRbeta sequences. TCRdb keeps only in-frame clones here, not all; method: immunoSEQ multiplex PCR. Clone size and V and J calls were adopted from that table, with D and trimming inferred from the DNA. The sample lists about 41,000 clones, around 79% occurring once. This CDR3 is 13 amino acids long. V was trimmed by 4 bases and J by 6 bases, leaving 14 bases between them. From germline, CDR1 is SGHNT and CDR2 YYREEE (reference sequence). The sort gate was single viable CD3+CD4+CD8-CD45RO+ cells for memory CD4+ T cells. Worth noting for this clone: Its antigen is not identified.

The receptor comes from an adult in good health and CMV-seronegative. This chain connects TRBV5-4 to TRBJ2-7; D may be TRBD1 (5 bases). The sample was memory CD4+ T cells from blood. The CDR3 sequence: CASSPPQGVEQYF. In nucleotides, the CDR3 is TGTGCCAGCAGCCCCCCCCAGGGTGTCGAGCAGTACTTC.